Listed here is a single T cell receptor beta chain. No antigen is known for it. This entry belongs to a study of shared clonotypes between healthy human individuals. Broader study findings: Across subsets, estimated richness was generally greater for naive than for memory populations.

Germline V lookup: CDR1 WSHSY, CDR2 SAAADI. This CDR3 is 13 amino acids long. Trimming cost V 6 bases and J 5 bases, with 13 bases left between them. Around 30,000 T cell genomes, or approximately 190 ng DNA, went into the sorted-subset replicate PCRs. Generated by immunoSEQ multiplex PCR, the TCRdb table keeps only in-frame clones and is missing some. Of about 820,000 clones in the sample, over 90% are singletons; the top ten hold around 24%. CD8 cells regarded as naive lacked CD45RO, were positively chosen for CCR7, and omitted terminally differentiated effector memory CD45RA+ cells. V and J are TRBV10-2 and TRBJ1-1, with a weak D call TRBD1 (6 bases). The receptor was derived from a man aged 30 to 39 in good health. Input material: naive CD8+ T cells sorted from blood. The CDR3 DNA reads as TGCGCCAGCAGCCAACAGGGAACAACTGAAGCTTTCTTT. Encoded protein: CASSQQGTTEAFF.